This T cell receptor (beta chain) was obtained from a study of OX40 agonist ivuxolimab in advanced cancers. The V gene lost 4 bases and the J gene lost 8 bases, with 18 bases spanning the gap. There are 14 residues in the CDR3. The germline V gene encodes CDR1 SGHRS and CDR2 YFSETQ. With autoimmune disease history or systemic immunosuppression, patients were excluded. TCRdb's table, derived via immunoSEQ multiplex PCR, lists solely in-frame clones and lacks some. The sample has 65,000 to 85,000 clones, around nine tenths seen once. The sample here was CD4+ or CD8+ T cells sorted from blood, taken in a trial of the OX40 agonist ivuxolimab. The rearrangement joins TRBV5-1 to TRBJ1-2; D perhaps matches TRBD1 (5 bases). The TCR sequence derives from an adult with an advanced solid tumor such as melanoma, head and neck, liver or kidney cancer. The DNA of the CDR3 is TGCGCCAGCAGCAGCGGGACGGAGGGCTTCGGCTACACCTTC. Amino acid sequence: CASSSGTEGFGYTF.